Below, one TCR beta chain is given with its context. Its target is not known. This sample was included in a study of cytomegalovirus exposure and HLA in healthy donors. Study as a whole: Within an early data release were tens of millions of unique TCRs drawn from HLA-typed donors.

V was clipped by 3 bases and J by 0 bases, with 6 bases between them. CDR3 length: 15 amino acids. Germline V gives CDR1 SGHTA, CDR2 FQGNSA. Whole-study results and caveats: It was in a later analysis that TCR association rates were seen to vary by HLA locus, highest for DRB1 and lowest for HLA-C. Analyses of presence and absence presupposed an approximately uniform sequencing depth across donors.

In the PCR, 60 Vbeta and 13 Jbeta primers were used. The data were produced by immunoSEQ multiplex PCR, yet TCRdb's version contains in-frame clones alone and is incomplete. The data show roughly 80,000 clones, less than 85% seen once. The sequence derives from a woman in her fifties or sixties in good health and CMV-seronegative. The material sequenced was PBMCs. The V and J genes are TRBV7-2 and TRBJ2-6; D is unresolved. CDR3 sequence: CASSFSFSGANVLTF. The CDR3 nucleotides are TGTGCCAGCAGCTTTAGCTTCTCTGGGGCCAACGTCCTGACTTTC.